Listed below are T cell receptor beta chains from one sample, sequenced in a study of blood T cell repertoires in COVID-19. The table came from immunoSEQ multiplex PCR; TCRdb's copy has only in-frame clones and leaves some out. Of tens of thousands of clones listed, around 82% are singletons. Material for sequencing was peripheral blood. The origin of the receptors is a woman older than 75 with acute or convalescent COVID-19. Both conserved end residues are part of each CDR3. The D gene is left open where the match is weak. Some rows have no size entry. The others give once, few or many, or a class for an expanded clone.

cdr3_nt | cdr3_aa | j_call | v_call | d_call | clone_size
TGTGCCAGCAGCCAGCCGGGGGATCACTATGGCTACACCTTC | CASSQPGDHYGYTF | TRBJ1-2 | TRBV14 | . | .
TGTGCCCGTCGCCGGGGGATCACTGAAGCTTTCTTT | CARRRGITEAFF | TRBJ1-1 | TRBV6-4 | . | few
TGTGCCAGCAGTAAGTTACAGGAATGGAAGGGCTACACCTTC | CASSKLQEWKGYTF | TRBJ1-2 | TRBV6-2/TRBV6-3 | . | .
TGTGCCAGCAGCCCGCGTCTGTTCTCTGAAGCTTTCTTT | CASSPRLFSEAFF | TRBJ1-1 | TRBV11-1 | . | .
TGTGCCAGTAGCTCTTCTAGAAGCTCCTACGAGCAGTACTTC | CASSSSRSSYEQYF | TRBJ2-7 | TRBV19 | . | .
TGTGCCAGTAGTATAGGAGGCGGCACCAGCAGAGGCTACACCTTC | CASSIGGGTSRGYTF | TRBJ1-2 | TRBV19 | . | .
TGTGCCATCAGTGAGTCGGTGGGGGGCTCTGGGGCCAACGTCCTGACTTTC | CAISESVGGSGANVLTF | TRBJ2-6 | TRBV10-3 | . | .
TGTGCCAGCAGTTTTTCCGGAGAAGATACGCAGTATTTT | CASSFSGEDTQYF | TRBJ2-3 | TRBV27 | . | .
TGCGCCAGCTCTTCCCCCCGGGGCACAGATACGCAGTATTTT | CASSSPRGTDTQYF | TRBJ2-3 | TRBV5-1 | . | .
TGTGCCAGCTCACCACTCCGGGTCTTACAGGTCTCCTCTGGAAACACCATATATTTT | CASSPLRVLQVSSGNTIYF | TRBJ1-3 | TRBV18 | . | .
TGTGCCAGCGGGCGGGGGGGGATAGAGACCCAGTACTTC | CASGRGGIETQYF | TRBJ2-5 | TRBV6-5 | TRBD2 | .
TGTGCCAGCAGTCCCCTAGAGGATTCACCCCTCCACTTT | CASSPLEDSPLHF | TRBJ1-6 | TRBV6-6 | . | .
TGTGCCAGCAGCCAATACCGGTCCTCTGGGGCCAACGTCCTGACTTTC | CASSQYRSSGANVLTF | TRBJ2-6 | TRBV3-1/TRBV3-2 | . | .